This T cell receptor (beta chain) was identified during a study of blood T cell repertoires in COVID-19. This CDR3 has 15 amino acids. CDR1 and CDR2 (germline): SGHTA, FQGTGA. The ends lost 5 bases at V and 13 bases at J; junction bases unmatched: 14. Cohorts were assigned according to the clinical history that participants reported. The assay was immunoSEQ multiplex PCR, and TCRdb's table has in-frame clones only and misses some. Of under 400,000 clones listed, 88% are singletons. The receptor was derived from a woman aged 30 to 39 who had been exposed to COVID-19. Sequencing used PBMCs or T cells enriched from blood (not recorded which). The chain couples TRBV7-3 to TRBJ1-6; TRBD1 agrees at 7 bases. CDR3 sequence reads: CASSTPDRAISPLHF. CDR3 nucleotide sequence: TGTGCCAGCAGCACCCCCGACAGGGCGATAAGTCCCCTCCACTTT.